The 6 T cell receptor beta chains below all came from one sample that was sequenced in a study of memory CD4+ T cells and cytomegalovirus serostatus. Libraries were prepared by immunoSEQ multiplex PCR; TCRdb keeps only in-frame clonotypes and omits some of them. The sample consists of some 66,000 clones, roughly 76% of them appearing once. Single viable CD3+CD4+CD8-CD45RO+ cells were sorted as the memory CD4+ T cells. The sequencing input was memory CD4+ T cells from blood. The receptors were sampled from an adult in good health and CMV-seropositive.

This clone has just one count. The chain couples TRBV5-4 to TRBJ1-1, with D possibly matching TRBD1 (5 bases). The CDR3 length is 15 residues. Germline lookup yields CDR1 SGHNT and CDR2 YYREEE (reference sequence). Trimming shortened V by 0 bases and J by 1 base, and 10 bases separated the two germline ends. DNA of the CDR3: TGTGCCAGCAGCTTGGCTGGGGGGGGGAACACTGAAGCTTTCTTT. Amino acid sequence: CASSLAGGGNTEAFF.

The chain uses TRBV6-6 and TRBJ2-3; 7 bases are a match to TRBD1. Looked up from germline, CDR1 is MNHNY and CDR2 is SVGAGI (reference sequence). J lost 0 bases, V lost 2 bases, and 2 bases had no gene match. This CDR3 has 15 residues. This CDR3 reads CASSYPTGSTDTQYF. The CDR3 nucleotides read TGTGCCAGCAGTTACCCGACAGGGAGCACAGATACGCAGTATTTT.

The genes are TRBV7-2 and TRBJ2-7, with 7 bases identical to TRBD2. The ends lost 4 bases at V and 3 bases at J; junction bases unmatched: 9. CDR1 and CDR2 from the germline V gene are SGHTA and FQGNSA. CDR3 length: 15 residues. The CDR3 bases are TGTGCCAGCAGCTCCGGAGCGGGGCCCTTCTACGAGCAGTACTTC. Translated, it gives CASSSGAGPFYEQYF.

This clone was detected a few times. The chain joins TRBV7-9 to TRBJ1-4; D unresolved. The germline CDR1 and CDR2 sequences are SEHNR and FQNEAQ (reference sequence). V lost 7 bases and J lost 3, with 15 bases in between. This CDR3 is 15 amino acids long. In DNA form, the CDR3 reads TGTGCCAGCACCCGAGGTGGGCAGGCTAATGAAAAACTGTTTTTT. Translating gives CASTRGGQANEKLFF.

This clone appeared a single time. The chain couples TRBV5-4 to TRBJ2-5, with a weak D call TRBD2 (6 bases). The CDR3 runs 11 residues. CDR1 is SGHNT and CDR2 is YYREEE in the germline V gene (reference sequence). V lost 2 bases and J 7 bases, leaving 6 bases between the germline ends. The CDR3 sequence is CASSFSGTQYF. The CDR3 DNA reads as TGTGCCAGCAGCTTTAGCGGGACCCAGTACTTC.

The CDR3 nucleotides read TGTGCCAGCAGTCCCCCGGACAGGGGGTACGAGCAGTACTTC. Translating gives CASSPPDRGYEQYF. V gene TRBV28 combines with J gene TRBJ2-7; 10 nucleotides line up with TRBD1. The CDR3 consists of 14 residues. Trimming at V came to 5 bases and at J to 4 bases, leaving 5 bases not matched to a gene. The germline gives CDR1 MDHEN, CDR2 SYDVKM.